Each of the 8 T cell receptor beta chains below was sequenced from the same sample in a study of T cell responses to AZD1222 COVID-19 vaccine (dated by TCRdb to the early 2020s). This sample's time point label indicates: baseline before first vaccination. Libraries were prepared through the immunoSEQ multiplex PCR assay. Sourced from immuneACCESS, this table was stored by TCRdb with only in-frame sequences that have V and J called. A share of the clones is absent; for the studies checked, an unresolved V gene accounts for under half, and the remainder has no known explanation. Counted in this sample were approximately 140,000 clones; about 87% of them appeared once. The top ten constitute about 14% of the sample. The sequencing used peripheral blood, collected on day 0 of AZD1222 vaccination. These receptors were collected from an adult in good health.

This sequence joins TRBV28 and TRBJ2-1; 13 positions agree with TRBD2. Germline loops: CDR1 MDHEN, CDR2 SYDVKM. There are 16 residues in the CDR3. J was trimmed by 4 bases and V by 5 bases; bases with no gene match: 5. The CDR3 spells CASSTRTSGGYNEQFF. In DNA form, the CDR3 reads TGTGCCAGCAGTACCCGGACTAGCGGGGGATACAATGAGCAGTTCTTC.

The chain employs TRBV6-4 and TRBJ2-3; 10 bases align to TRBD2. This CDR3 region has 15 residues. Losses at the gene ends were 3 bases for V and 2 bases for J; bases not matched to a gene: 2. Per the germline V gene, CDR1 is MRHNA and CDR2 is SNTAGT. The CDR3 DNA sequence: TGTGCCAGCAGTGAACTAGCGGGGACCACAGATACGCAGTATTTT. Its protein product is CASSELAGTTDTQYF.

V is TRBV28 and J is TRBJ2-7, with TRBD2 matching over 14 bases. V shed 8 bases, J shed 5 bases, and the junction held 5 bases outside the gene matches. Germline assignment: CDR1 MDHEN and CDR2 SYDVKM. This CDR3 has 14 amino acids. CDR3 protein: CASSTSGRAHEQYF. In DNA, the CDR3 is TGTGCCAGCTCGACTAGCGGGAGGGCCCACGAGCAGTACTTC.

This clone showed up just once. This sequence joins TRBV4-1 and TRBJ2-5, with TRBD2 identical over 9 bases. The CDR3 is 19 residues long. After removal of 7 bases from V and 0 bases from J, the junction contained 18 bases not matched to a gene. Germline CDR1 and CDR2: MGHRA and YSYEKL. The CDR3 protein is CASTLRAGGAGMYQETQYF. DNA for the CDR3: TGCGCCAGCACCCTCCGCGCGGGGGGGGCTGGAATGTACCAAGAGACCCAGTACTTC.

J is TRBJ2-5 and V is TRBV6-5; tentative D call: TRBD1 (5 bases). Trimming took off 3 bases at V and 5 bases at J, with 16 bases between the two ends. The germline CDR1 and CDR2 sequences are MNHEY and SVGAGI. The length of the CDR3 is 15 residues. CDR3 DNA sequence: TGTGCCAGCAGTTATCGGAAGGGGCGCGATGAGACCCAGTACTTC. It translates to CASSYRKGRDETQYF.

The chain employs TRBV30 and TRBJ2-1, with D perhaps matching TRBD2 (6 bases). Trimming removed 2 bases from V and 8 bases from J, with 16 bases in between. This CDR3 spans 14 amino acids. Germline values: CDR1 GTSNPN, CDR2 SVGIG (reference sequence). The chain's CDR3 is CAWSKAGLWDEQFF. The CDR3 DNA is TGTGCCTGGAGTAAGGCGGGGTTATGGGATGAGCAGTTCTTC.

This chain uses TRBV30 with TRBJ1-3; D not resolved. V lost 2 bases to trimming and J lost 0 bases, with 14 bases between them. The germline V gene encodes CDR1 GTSNPN and CDR2 SVGIG (reference sequence). This CDR3 comprises 16 residues. CDR3 DNA sequence: TGTGCCTGGAGTAGGGTTCCGACCAGCTCTGGAAACACCATATATTTT. This sequence encodes CAWSRVPTSSGNTIYF.

This chain links TRBV19 with TRBJ1-4; the match to TRBD1 covers 7 bases. The germline V gene encodes CDR1 LNHDA and CDR2 SQIVND (reference sequence). The CDR3 has 15 amino acids. V lost 6 bases and J lost 4; bases outside the gene matches: 8. CDR3 in amino acids: CASSLLGTDNEKLFF. The CDR3 region has the DNA TGTGCCAGTAGCCTACTTGGGACAGATAATGAAAAACTGTTTTTT.